The 26 T cell receptor beta chains reported below all come from one sample, sequenced in a study of circulating CD8 cells and anti-PD-1 response in melanoma. The QIAseq Immune Repertoire TCR panel built the libraries from roughly 15 ng of total RNA. TCRdb redid the calling of the reads with MiXCR, one entry per CDR3 protein. In the table there are 350 or so distinct CDR3 sequences, around an eighth of which are singletons. Live CD3+CD8+TCRalphabeta+ cells were sorted into four subsets by PD-1 and/or TIGIT. Here the sequenced sample was CD8+ T cells from PBMCs, taken at baseline or after one month of anti-PD-1 therapy (not recorded which). These receptors came from a human donor with melanoma.

By share of the sample, this clonotype is medium-sized. The CDR3 sequence is CASSVASTDTQYF. CDR3 nucleotide sequence: TGTGCCAGTAGTGTAGCGAGCACAGATACGCAGTATTTT. J is TRBJ2-3 and V is TRBV19, with a weak D call TRBD2 (5 bases). CDR3 length: 13 residues. Germline values: CDR1 LNHDA, CDR2 SQIVND (reference sequence). Trimming left V 5 bases short and J 0 bases short, with 6 bases between.

By its share, this clonotype is medium-sized. The rearrangement links TRBV28 to TRBJ2-3; D is undetermined. CDR3 length: 14 amino acids. Per the germline V gene, CDR1 is MDHEN and CDR2 is SYDVKM. Between the trimmed V and J ends, which lost 6 bases and 0 bases, there was a span of 10 bases. The CDR3 sequence: CASRLMGSTDTQYF. In nucleotides, the CDR3 is TGTGCCAGCAGATTGATGGGGAGCACAGATACGCAGTATTTT. Based on the CDR3 plus reference TRBV28 and TRBJ2-3, the full variable domain is DVKVTQSSRYLVKRTGEKVFLECVQDMDHENMFWYRQDPGLGLRLIYFSYDVKMKEKGDIPEGYSVSREKKERFSLILESASTNQTSMYLCASRLMGSTDTQYFGPGTRLTVL.

The chain carries TRBV11-2 and TRBJ2-3; 13 bases fit TRBD2. Looked up from germline, CDR1 is SGHAT and CDR2 is FQNNGV. V shed 3 bases and J 3 bases; nucleotides not matched to a gene: 12. CDR3 length: 19 amino acids. CDR3 DNA: TGTGCCAGCAGCTTCCCCAGGCATGGACTAGCGGGGGATACAGATACGCAGTATTTT. As protein: CASSFPRHGLAGDTDTQYF.

By sample fraction, this clonotype is large. The V and J genes are TRBV11-2 and TRBJ1-5, with D maybe TRBD1 (5 bases). The V end was cut by 8 bases, the J end by 6 bases, with 14 bases between. This CDR3 is 13 amino acids long. Germline assignment: CDR1 SGHAT and CDR2 FQNNGV. In nucleotides, the CDR3 is TGTGCCAGCTCCACAGGAGTAGGTCAGCCCCAGCATTTT. Its translation: CASSTGVGQPQHF. Full variable domain (remainder filled in from reference TRBV11-2 and TRBJ1-5): EAGVAQSPRYKIIEKRQSVAFWCNPISGHATLYWYQQILGQGPKLLIQFQNNGVVDDSQLPKDRFSAERLKGVDSTLKIQPAKLEDSAVYLCASSTGVGQPQHFGDGTRLSIL.

This clonotype has just a few counts. The chain links TRBV30 to TRBJ1-4; the match to TRBD1 covers 8 bases. This CDR3 has 14 amino acids. The junction had 4 bases not matched to a gene; V was cut back by 2 bases and J by 5 bases. Germline values: CDR1 GTSNPN, CDR2 SVGIG (reference sequence). This CDR3 reads CAWSPGQGNEKLFF. DNA of the CDR3: TGTGCCTGGAGTCCCGGACAGGGAAATGAAAAACTGTTTTTT.

This clonotype is medium-sized within its sample. The chain uses TRBV5-6 and TRBJ2-1, with TRBD2 identical over 8 bases. The CDR3 sequence is 12 residues long. Germline V gene data show CDR1 as SGHDT and CDR2 as YYEEEE. The trim removed 5 bases at V and 13 bases at J, leaving 8 bases unmatched. CDR3 coding DNA: TGTGCCAGCAGTCCGAGCGGGGGTGAACAGTTCTTC. As protein: CASSPSGGEQFF.

Concerning this clonotype: This could be a read error, since a much larger clone is one nucleotide away. This chain links TRBV9 with TRBJ2-1, with 9 bases identical to TRBD2. Trimming took 4 bases from V and 5 from J; bases not matched to a gene: 7. The CDR3 runs to 15 residues. Germline CDR1 SGDLS, CDR2 YYNGEE. CDR3 sequence: CASSPGLAIHNEQFF. CDR3 nucleotides: TGTGCCAGCAGCCCCGGACTAGCGATTCACAATGAGCAGTTCTTC.

In this sample, this clonotype is large. The rearrangement uses TRBV27 and TRBJ2-3; 9 bases agree with TRBD2. J gave up 4 bases and V 5 bases, and 7 bases lay outside the gene matches. This CDR3 is 15 amino acids long. Germline-derived CDR1 and CDR2 are MNHEY and SMNVEV (reference sequence). CDR3 bases: TGTGCCAGCAGTACAAGCGGGGGGTTCGCAGATACGCAGTATTTT. This translates into CASSTSGGFADTQYF.

This clonotype is labeled as large. This sequence joins TRBV5-1 and TRBJ2-7, with TRBD2 as a possible D gene (5 bases). The V end was cut by 4 bases, the J end by 3 bases, with 17 bases between. This CDR3 comprises 15 residues. CDR1 is SGHRS, CDR2 YFSETQ, per germline. CDR3 amino acids: CASSPGSYTGYEQYF. Here the CDR3 DNA reads TGCGCCAGCAGCCCGGGATCCTACACGGGCTACGAGCAGTACTTC.

By its share, this clonotype is medium-sized. The V and J genes are TRBV19 and TRBJ2-1; D perhaps matches TRBD2 (5 bases). Germline CDR1 LNHDA, CDR2 SQIVND (reference sequence). This CDR3 region has 13 residues. V was clipped by 1 base and J by 9 bases, with 10 bases between them. DNA for the CDR3: TGTGCCAGTAGTATAGGAGGGCTCGGTGAGCAGTTCTTC. This gives the protein CASSIGGLGEQFF.

In this sample, this clonotype is large. V and J are TRBV4-2 and TRBJ1-1; D uncertain. Trimming took off 4 bases at V and 1 base at J, with 7 bases between the two ends. CDR1 is LGHNA, CDR2 YNFKEQ, per germline. The CDR3 has 13 amino acids. CDR3 sequence (DNA): TGTGCCAGCAGCCTGGTGGGGAACACTGAAGCTTTCTTT. It is translated as CASSLVGNTEAFF.

This clonotype is medium-sized (0.01 to 0.1%). The CDR3 DNA is TGTGCCAGCAGATTAGGGGGACACAATTCACCCCTCCACTTT. Encoded protein: CASRLGGHNSPLHF. The V call is TRBV27, the J call TRBJ1-6; TRBD1 might be the D (6 bases). V gave up 6 bases and J gave up 7 bases, with 13 bases separating them. This CDR3 is built from 14 residues. Germline V gives CDR1 MNHEY, CDR2 SMNVEV (reference sequence).

By share of the sample, this clonotype is medium-sized. V usage is TRBV20-1 and J usage is TRBJ2-3; a weak D match, TRBD1 (5 bases). Trimming stripped 3 bases from V and 4 bases from J, with 11 bases between. The CDR3 has 13 residues. CDR1 is DFQATT and CDR2 is SNEGSKA in the germline V gene (reference sequence). CDR3: CSARGLDSDTQYF. CDR3 nucleotide sequence: TGCAGTGCTAGGGGGCTCGATTCAGATACGCAGTATTTT.

By proportion, this clonotype is large. This chain connects TRBV7-2 to TRBJ2-7; D remains ambiguous. In germline, CDR1 is SGHTA, CDR2 FQGNSA. The CDR3 sequence is 13 residues long. Deletions cut 2 bases from V and 3 bases from J, with 8 bases between. The CDR3 sequence: CASSLFGYYEQYF. Written as DNA, the CDR3 is TGTGCCAGCAGCTTATTCGGGTACTACGAGCAGTACTTC. Drawing the rest from reference TRBV7-2 and TRBJ2-7, the complete variable domain is GAGVSQSPSNKVTEKGKDVELRCDPISGHTALYWYRQSLGQGLEFLIYFQGNSAPDKSGLPSDRFSAERTGGSVSTLTIQRTQQEDSAVYLCASSLFGYYEQYFGPGTRLTVT.

In its sample, this clonotype is medium-sized. The chain carries TRBV7-2 and TRBJ1-5; tentative D call: TRBD1 (6 bases). The CDR3 has 15 residues. The V end was cut by 5 bases, the J end by 1 base, with 12 bases between. The germline V gene has CDR1 SGHTA and CDR2 FQGNSA. This chain's CDR3 is CASSPTGRSNQPQHF. The CDR3 coding sequence is TGTGCCAGCAGCCCTACAGGGAGAAGCAATCAGCCCCAGCATTTT.

Within the sample, this clonotype is large. The genes are TRBV27 and TRBJ2-7, with D tentatively TRBD2 (5 bases). The length of the CDR3 is 12 residues. The V gene lost 5 bases and the J gene lost 0 bases, with 5 bases spanning the gap. The germline V gene has CDR1 MNHEY and CDR2 SMNVEV (reference sequence). The CDR3 spells CASSGSSYEQYF. CDR3 coding DNA: TGTGCCAGCAGTGGGAGCTCCTACGAGCAGTACTTC.

Relative to its sample, this clonotype is large (0.1 to 1%). This sequence joins TRBV19 and TRBJ1-1; D gene ambiguous. V lost 1 base and J 5 bases, leaving 5 bases between the germline ends. The CDR3 length is 12 residues. Germline V gene lookup returns CDR1 LNHDA and CDR2 SQIVND (reference sequence). The CDR3 spells CASSIGRTEAFF. CDR3 coding DNA: TGTGCCAGTAGTATAGGGAGGACTGAAGCTTTCTTT.

This clonotype is labeled hyperexpanded. This chain uses TRBV9 with TRBJ1-5, with D maybe TRBD1 (5 bases). V was pared by 0 bases and J by 5 bases, with 12 bases between. The CDR3 length is 15 residues. Germline V gene data show CDR1 as SGDLS and CDR2 as YYNGEE. The chain's CDR3 is CASSVAGLIDQPQHF. CDR3 bases: TGTGCCAGCAGCGTAGCAGGGTTAATCGATCAGCCCCAGCATTTT.

This clonotype is medium-sized (0.01 to 0.1%) by share. V usage is TRBV7-2 and J usage is TRBJ2-7; a possible D gene is TRBD1 (6 bases). Trimming stripped 5 bases from V and 0 bases from J, with 14 bases between. The CDR3 runs to 15 residues. CDR1 is SGHTA, CDR2 FQGNSA, per germline. The CDR3 region has the DNA TGTGCCAGCAGCCAGGGGCAGGGAAGCTCCTACGAGCAGTACTTC. Translation gives CASSQGQGSSYEQYF.

This clonotype is large by share. The chain uses TRBV6-2 or TRBV6-3 and TRBJ1-2; 7 nucleotides align to TRBD1. The germline V gene encodes CDR1 MNHEY and CDR2 SVGEGT. CDR3 length equals 13 residues. V lost 0 bases and J lost 5; bases outside the gene matches: 0. The CDR3 loop reads CASSYSTGYGYTF. CDR3 nucleotides: TGTGCCAGCAGTTACTCGACAGGGTATGGCTACACCTTC.

This clonotype is categorized as medium-sized. CDR3 in amino acids: CARHSSYNEQFF. For the CDR3, the DNA is TGTGCCAGACACAGCTCCTACAATGAGCAGTTCTTC. The chain couples TRBV30 to TRBJ2-1; D is ambiguous. Germline lookup yields CDR1 GTSNPN and CDR2 SVGIG (reference sequence). Trimming removed 8 bases from V and 0 bases from J, with 8 bases in between. The CDR3 has 12 residues. Full variable domain (missing parts from reference TRBV30 and TRBJ2-1): SQTIHQWPATLVQPVGSPLSLECTVEGTSNPNLYWYRQAAGRGLQLLFYSVGIGQISSEVPQNLSASRPQDRQFILSSKKLLLSDSGFYLCARHSSYNEQFFGPGTRLTVL.

This clonotype was counted only a few times. The chain uses TRBV19 and TRBJ2-1, with 9 bases lining up with TRBD2. Germline V CDR1 and CDR2: LNHDA, SQIVND (reference sequence). After removal of 7 bases from V and 4 bases from J, the junction contained 2 bases not matched to a gene. CDR3 size: 13 residues. CDR3 residues: CASTLAGYNEQFF. In DNA form, the CDR3 reads TGTGCCAGTACCCTAGCGGGGTACAATGAGCAGTTCTTC.

This clonotype is deemed large. The chain combines TRBV19 with TRBJ2-2; a weak D match, TRBD2 (5 bases). CDR3 size: 13 residues. Germline CDR1 is LNHDA and CDR2 is SQIVND (reference sequence). The germline V and J ends were trimmed by 5 bases and 9 bases, with 13 bases remaining between them. CDR3 in DNA: TGTGCCAGTAGTTTATCTAGCTTCAGGGAGCTGTTTTTT. This translates into CASSLSSFRELFF.

By proportion, this clonotype is large (0.1 to 1%). V and J are TRBV12-3 or TRBV12-4 and TRBJ2-7; unclear D gene. CDR3 length: 11 amino acids. Trimming took 4 bases from V and 0 from J, leaving 1 base between them. The CDR3 bases are TGTGCCAGCAGTTCCTCCTACGAGCAGTACTTC. This translates into CASSSSYEQYF.

This clonotype is labeled medium-sized (0.01 to 0.1%). J is TRBJ1-4 and V is TRBV19; a possible D gene is TRBD1 (6 bases). This CDR3 is built from 14 residues. Germline lookup yields CDR1 LNHDA and CDR2 SQIVND (reference sequence). Between the trimmed V and J ends, which lost 5 bases and 12 bases, there was a span of 19 bases. CDR3 bases: TGTGCCAGTAGTGCATGGCAGGGGCTAGCAGAACTGTTTTTT. This gives the protein CASSAWQGLAELFF.

This clonotype showed up just a few times. J is TRBJ2-6 and V is TRBV5-6; the D gene is possibly TRBD1 (6 bases). CDR3 length equals 15 residues. In germline, CDR1 is SGHDT, CDR2 YYEEEE. V was clipped by 2 bases and J by 2 bases, with 8 bases between them. CDR3 sequence reads: CASSFGDTGANVLTF. The CDR3 region has the DNA TGTGCCAGCAGCTTTGGGGACACTGGGGCCAACGTCCTGACTTTC.